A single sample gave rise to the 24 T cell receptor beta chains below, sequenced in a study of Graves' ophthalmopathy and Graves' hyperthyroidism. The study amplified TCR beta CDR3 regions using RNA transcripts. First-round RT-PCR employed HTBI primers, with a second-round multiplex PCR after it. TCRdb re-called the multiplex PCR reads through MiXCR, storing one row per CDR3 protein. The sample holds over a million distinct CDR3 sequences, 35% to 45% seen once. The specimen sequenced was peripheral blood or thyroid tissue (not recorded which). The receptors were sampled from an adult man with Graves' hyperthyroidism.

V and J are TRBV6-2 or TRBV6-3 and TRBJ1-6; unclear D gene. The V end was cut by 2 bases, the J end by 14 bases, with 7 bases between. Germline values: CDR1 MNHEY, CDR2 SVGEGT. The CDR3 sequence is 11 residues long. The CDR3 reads CASSYRRALHF. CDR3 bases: TGTGCCAGCAGTTACAGGAGAGCCCTCCACTTT.

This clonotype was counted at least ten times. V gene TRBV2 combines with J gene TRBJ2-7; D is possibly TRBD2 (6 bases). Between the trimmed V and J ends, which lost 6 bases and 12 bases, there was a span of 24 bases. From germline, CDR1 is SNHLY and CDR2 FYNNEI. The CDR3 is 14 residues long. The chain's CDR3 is CASSPPGGTTGRYF. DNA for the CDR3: TGTGCCAGCAGCCCACCCGGCGGGACCACGGGTCGGTACTTC.

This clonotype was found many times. CDR3 in amino acids: CASSVQGSGEKLFF. For the CDR3, the DNA is TGTGCCAGCAGCGTACAGGGTTCAGGGGAAAAACTGTTTTTT. The chain is built from TRBV7-2 and TRBJ1-4; tentative D call: TRBD1 (6 bases). The CDR3 totals 14 residues. Trimming left V 5 bases short and J 8 bases short, with 15 bases between. Germline V CDR1 and CDR2: SGHTA, FQGNSA.

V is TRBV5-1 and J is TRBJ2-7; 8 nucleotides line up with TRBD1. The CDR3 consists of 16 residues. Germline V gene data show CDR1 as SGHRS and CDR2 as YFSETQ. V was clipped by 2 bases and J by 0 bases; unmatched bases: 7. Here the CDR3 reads CASSLLRQGFSYEQYF. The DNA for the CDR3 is TGCGCCAGCAGCTTACTTAGACAGGGGTTCTCCTACGAGCAGTACTTC.

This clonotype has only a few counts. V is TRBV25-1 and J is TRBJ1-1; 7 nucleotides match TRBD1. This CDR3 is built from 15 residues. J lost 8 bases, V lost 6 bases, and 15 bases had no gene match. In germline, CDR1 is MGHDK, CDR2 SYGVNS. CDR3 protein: CASSVDKGANLEAFF. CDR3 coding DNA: TGTGCCAGCAGCGTTGACAAGGGGGCGAATCTGGAAGCTTTCTTT.

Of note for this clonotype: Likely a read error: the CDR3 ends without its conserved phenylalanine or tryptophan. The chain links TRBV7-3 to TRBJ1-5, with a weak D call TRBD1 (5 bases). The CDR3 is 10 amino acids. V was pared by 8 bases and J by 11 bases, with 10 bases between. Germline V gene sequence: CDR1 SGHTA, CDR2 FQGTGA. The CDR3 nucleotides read TGTGCCAGCGAAGGGGAGACCCAGCATTCT. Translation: CASEGETQHS.

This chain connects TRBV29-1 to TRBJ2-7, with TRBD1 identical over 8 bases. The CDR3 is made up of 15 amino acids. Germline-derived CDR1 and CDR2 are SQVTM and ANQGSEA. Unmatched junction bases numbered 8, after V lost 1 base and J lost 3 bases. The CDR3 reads CSVEGGQEYGYEQYF. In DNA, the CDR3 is TGCAGCGTTGAAGGGGGACAGGAGTATGGCTACGAGCAGTACTTC.

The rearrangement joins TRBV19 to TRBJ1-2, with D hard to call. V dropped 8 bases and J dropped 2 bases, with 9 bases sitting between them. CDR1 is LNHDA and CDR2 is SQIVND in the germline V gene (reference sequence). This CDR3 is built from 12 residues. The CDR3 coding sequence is TGTGCCAGTTTTCGGGAAAACTATGGCTACACCTTC. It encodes CASFRENYGYTF.

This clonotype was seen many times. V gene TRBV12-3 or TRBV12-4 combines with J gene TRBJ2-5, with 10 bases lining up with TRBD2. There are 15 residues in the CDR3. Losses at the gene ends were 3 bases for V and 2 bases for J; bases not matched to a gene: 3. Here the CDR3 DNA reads TGTGCCAGCAGTTTCGGGACTAGCGCGCAAGAGACCCAGTACTTC. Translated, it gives CASSFGTSAQETQYF.

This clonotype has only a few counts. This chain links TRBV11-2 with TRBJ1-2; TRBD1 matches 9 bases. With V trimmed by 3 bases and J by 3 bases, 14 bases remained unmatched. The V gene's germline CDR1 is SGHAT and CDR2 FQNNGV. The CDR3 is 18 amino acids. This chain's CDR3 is CASSFTGTGSLLHYGYTF. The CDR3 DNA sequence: TGTGCCAGCAGCTTTACCGGGACAGGGTCCCTCCTGCACTATGGCTACACCTTC.

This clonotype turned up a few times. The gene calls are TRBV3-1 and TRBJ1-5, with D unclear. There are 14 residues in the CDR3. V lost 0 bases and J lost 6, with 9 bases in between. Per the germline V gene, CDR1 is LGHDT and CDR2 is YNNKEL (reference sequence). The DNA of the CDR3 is TGTGCCAGCAGCCAAGATCTGGGAAGTCAGCCCCAGCATTTT. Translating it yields CASSQDLGSQPQHF.

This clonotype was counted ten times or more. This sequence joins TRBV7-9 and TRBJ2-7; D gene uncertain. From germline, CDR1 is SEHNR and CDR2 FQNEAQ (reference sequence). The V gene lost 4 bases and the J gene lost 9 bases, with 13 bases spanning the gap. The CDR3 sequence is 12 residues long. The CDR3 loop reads CASSSGSFGQYF. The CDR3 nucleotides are TGTGCCAGCAGCTCCGGAAGCTTCGGGCAGTACTTC.

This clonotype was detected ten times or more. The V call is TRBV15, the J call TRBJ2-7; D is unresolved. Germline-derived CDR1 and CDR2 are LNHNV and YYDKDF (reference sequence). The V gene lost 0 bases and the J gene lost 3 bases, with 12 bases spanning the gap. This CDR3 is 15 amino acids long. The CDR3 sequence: CATSRDLVQNYEQYF. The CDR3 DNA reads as TGTGCCACCAGCAGAGATCTGGTTCAGAACTACGAGCAGTACTTC.

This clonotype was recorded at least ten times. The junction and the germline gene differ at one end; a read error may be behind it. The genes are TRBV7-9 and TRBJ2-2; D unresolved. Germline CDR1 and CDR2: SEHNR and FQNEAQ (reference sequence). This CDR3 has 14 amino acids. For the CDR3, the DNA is TGCGCCAGCAGCTTGGTGAGGAACACCGGGGAGCTGTTTTTT. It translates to CASSLVRNTGELFF.

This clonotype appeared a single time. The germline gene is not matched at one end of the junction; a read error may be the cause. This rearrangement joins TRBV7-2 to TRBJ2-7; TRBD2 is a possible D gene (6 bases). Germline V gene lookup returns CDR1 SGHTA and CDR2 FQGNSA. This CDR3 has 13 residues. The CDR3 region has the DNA TGTGCCAGCAGCTTTCTGGAGGGCTACGAGCAGTGCTTC. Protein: CASSFLEGYEQCF.

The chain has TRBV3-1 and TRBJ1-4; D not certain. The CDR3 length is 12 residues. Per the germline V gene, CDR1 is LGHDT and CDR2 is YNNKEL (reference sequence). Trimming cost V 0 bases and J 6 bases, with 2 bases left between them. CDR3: CASSQDHEKLFF. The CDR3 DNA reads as TGTGCCAGCAGCCAAGATCATGAAAAACTGTTTTTT.

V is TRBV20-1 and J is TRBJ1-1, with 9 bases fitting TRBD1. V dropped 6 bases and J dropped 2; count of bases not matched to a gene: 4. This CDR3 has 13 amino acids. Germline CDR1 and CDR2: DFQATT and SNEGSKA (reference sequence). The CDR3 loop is CSARTGDNTEAFF. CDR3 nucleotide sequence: TGCAGTGCCAGGACAGGGGATAACACTGAAGCTTTCTTT.

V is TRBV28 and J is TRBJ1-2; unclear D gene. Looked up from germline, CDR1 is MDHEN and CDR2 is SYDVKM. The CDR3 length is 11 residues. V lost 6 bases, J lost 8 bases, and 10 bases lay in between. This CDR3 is CASRRSRGYTF. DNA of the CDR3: TGTGCCAGCAGGAGGTCCCGCGGCTACACCTTC.

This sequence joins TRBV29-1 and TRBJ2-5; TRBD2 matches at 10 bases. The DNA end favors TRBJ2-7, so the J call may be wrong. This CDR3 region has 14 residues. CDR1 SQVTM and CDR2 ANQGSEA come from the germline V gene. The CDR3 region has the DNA TGCAGCGTTCTCCTAGCGGGAGACTTCTACGAGCAGTACTTC. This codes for CSVLLAGDFYEQYF.

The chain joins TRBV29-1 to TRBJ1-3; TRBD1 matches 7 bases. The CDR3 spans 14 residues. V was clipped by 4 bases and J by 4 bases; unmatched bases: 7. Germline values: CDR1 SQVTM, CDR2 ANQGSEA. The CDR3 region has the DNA TGCAGCGTTGCTGCAGGGACAGTCGGAAACACCATATATTTT. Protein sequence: CSVAAGTVGNTIYF.

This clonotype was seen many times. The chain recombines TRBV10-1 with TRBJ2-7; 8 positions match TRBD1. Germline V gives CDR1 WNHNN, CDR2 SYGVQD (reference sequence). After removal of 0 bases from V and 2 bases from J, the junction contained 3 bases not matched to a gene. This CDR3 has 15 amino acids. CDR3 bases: TGCGCCAGCAGTGAGTCGGAGACAGGGGCCTACGAGCAGTACTTC. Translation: CASSESETGAYEQYF.

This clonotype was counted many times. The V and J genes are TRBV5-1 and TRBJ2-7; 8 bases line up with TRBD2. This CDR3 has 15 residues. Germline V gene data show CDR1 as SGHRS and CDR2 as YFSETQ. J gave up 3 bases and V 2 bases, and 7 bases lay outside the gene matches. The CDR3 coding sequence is TGCGCCAGCAGCTTTAGCGGTAGCGGGATCTACGAGCAGTACTTC. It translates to CASSFSGSGIYEQYF.

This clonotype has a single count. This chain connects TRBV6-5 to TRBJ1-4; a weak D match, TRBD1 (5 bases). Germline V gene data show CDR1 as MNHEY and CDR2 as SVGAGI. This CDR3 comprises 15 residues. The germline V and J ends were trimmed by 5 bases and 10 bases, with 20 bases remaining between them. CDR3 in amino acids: CASSDDSWEVRKLFF. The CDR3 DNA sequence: TGTGCCAGCAGTGACGACAGTTGGGAAGTACGAAAACTGTTTTTT.

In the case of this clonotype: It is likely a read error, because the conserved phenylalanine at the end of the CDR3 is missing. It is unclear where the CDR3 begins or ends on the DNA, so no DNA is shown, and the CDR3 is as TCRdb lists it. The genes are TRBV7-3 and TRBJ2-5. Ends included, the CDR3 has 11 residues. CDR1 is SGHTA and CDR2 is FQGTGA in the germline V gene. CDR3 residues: CASSSGPSSNT.